This paragraph covers one TCR beta chain sequence. Its antigen is still unknown. These data are taken from a study of T cells after yellow fever vaccination. Study observations and caveats: A small proportion of clonotypes was detected in both the CD4 and CD8 compartments. Contaminating bulk clonotypes could be abundant in FACS-sorted repertoires. Post-booster repertoires again held most primary-vaccination clones (96% CD4, 80% to 90% CD8).

V shed 7 bases and J shed 2 bases, with 8 bases lying between them. There are 12 residues in the CDR3. The germline V gene encodes CDR1 MNHNS and CDR2 SASEGT. In making TCR cDNA, 5'RACE template switching added a universal primer site and UMIs to it. TCRdb processed the 5' RACE reads anew with MiXCR; each CDR3 protein has one entry. The table lists some 300,000 distinct CDR3 sequences, about 10% of them singletons. The chain couples TRBV6-1 to TRBJ2-5; D possibly corresponds to TRBD2 (5 bases). The sample consisted of CD4+ T cells sorted from PBMCs, taken 45 days after the yellow fever booster vaccination. This clonotype originated in a man aged 18 to 30 who received the YFV17D yellow fever vaccine. CDR3 bases: TGTGCCAGCATAGCGCCTCAAGAGACCCAGTACTTC. This codes for CASIAPQETQYF.